This T cell receptor beta chain was documented in a study of CXCR3-negative and CXCR3-positive naive CD8 T cells. In the case of this clonotype: Its target is not known.

With UMI labels, 5' RACE was used to prepare the TRB cDNA libraries. Reprocessing the 5' RACE reads, TCRdb reports a single entry for every CDR3 protein and omits DNA. The ten most abundant clones cover about 0.48% of a sample with about 150,000 distinct CDR3 sequences. The CDR3 consists of 12 residues. CDR1 KGHSH and CDR2 LQKENI come from the germline V gene. Study-level results: Compared with CXCR3-negative naive cells, CXCR3-positive naive cells showed more hydrophobic TRB CDR3s.

The receptor's source is a human donor in good health. Some clones in this sample may be carry-over from other donors' samples. Sequenced: naive CXCR3+ CD8+ T cells from blood. The subset denotes: CD45RO-CCR7+CD27+CD95- naive CD8+ T cells expressing CXCR3 (TNR3+). This chain links TRBV18 with TRBJ1-5. CDR3 protein: CASSLPSQPQHF.